One and the same sample provided the 21 T cell receptor beta chains below, sequenced in a study of PD-L1 blockade in urothelial cancer. The time point: peripheral blood 6 weeks after treatment start. Repertoires were generated with immunoSEQ multiplex PCR, while TCRdb's copy carries only in-frame clones and drops some. The sample lists around 19,000 clones, about four fifths occurring once. The specimen comprised PBMCs, sampled around atezolizumab (anti-PD-L1) treatment. These receptor sequences come from a man aged 45-65 years with urothelial cancer.

V is TRBV7-2 and J is TRBJ2-3; 9 bases agree with TRBD2. The CDR3 contains 17 residues. The V gene's germline CDR1 is SGHTA and CDR2 FQGNSA. V dropped 0 bases and J dropped 6; count of bases not matched to a gene: 10. The CDR3 sequence: CASSLAFPGGGADTQYF. In nucleotides, the CDR3 is TGTGCCAGCAGCTTAGCGTTTCCGGGCGGGGGGGCTGATACGCAGTATTTT.

This chain links TRBV12-5 with TRBJ2-5; D is uncertain. The CDR3 is 12 amino acids. The germline gives CDR1 LGHNT, CDR2 FRNRAP. V was cut by 5 bases and J by 4 bases, with 8 bases left in between. This CDR3 is CASGPPGETQYF. The CDR3 region has the DNA TGTGCTAGTGGTCCCCCCGGAGAGACCCAGTACTTC.

The chain links TRBV4-1 to TRBJ1-6; D is possibly TRBD1 (5 bases). Trimming took off 4 bases at V and 1 base at J, with 17 bases between the two ends. CDR1 and CDR2 from the germline V gene are MGHRA and YSYEKL. This CDR3 is 18 amino acids long. The chain's CDR3 is CASSPGNGRGSYNSPLHF. The DNA for the CDR3 is TGCGCCAGCAGCCCCGGGAACGGACGGGGGTCCTATAATTCACCCCTCCACTTT.

The chain has TRBV13 and TRBJ2-1; TRBD1 agrees at 8 bases. The CDR3 extends over 17 amino acids. Germline V gene data show CDR1 as PRHDT and CDR2 as FYEKMQ (reference sequence). Trimming at V came to 0 bases and at J to 2 bases, leaving 6 bases not matched to a gene. CDR3 DNA sequence: TGTGCCAGCAGCTTAGGAAGCAGGGGGCGCCCCTACAATGAGCAGTTCTTC. Translation: CASSLGSRGRPYNEQFF. Full variable domain (missing parts from reference TRBV13 and TRBJ2-1): AAGVIQSPRHLIKEKRETATLKCYPIPRHDTVYWYQQGPGQDPQFLISFYEKMQSDKGSIPDRFSAQQFSDYHSELNMSSLELGDSALYFCASSLGSRGRPYNEQFFGPGTRLTVL.

The gene calls are TRBV9 and TRBJ2-3; 11 positions match TRBD2. The CDR3 consists of 15 residues. The germline gives CDR1 SGDLS, CDR2 YYNGEE. The trim removed 6 bases at V and 4 bases at J, leaving 7 bases unmatched. In nucleotides, the CDR3 is TGTGCCAGCAAAGGACTAGCGGGTTCATCAGATACGCAGTATTTT. Protein product: CASKGLAGSSDTQYF.

The rearrangement links TRBV9 to TRBJ2-3; 9 bases are shared with TRBD2. V dropped 0 bases and J dropped 4; count of bases not matched to a gene: 6. The germline V gene has CDR1 SGDLS and CDR2 YYNGEE. This CDR3 spans 16 amino acids. CDR3 sequence reads: CASSVVGGRAADTQYF. The CDR3 nucleotides read TGTGCCAGCAGCGTAGTGGGCGGGAGGGCCGCAGATACGCAGTATTTT.

This chain joins TRBV11-2 and TRBJ1-1, with TRBD1 matching over 8 bases. V gave up 4 bases and J gave up 1 base; unmatched junction bases: 8. The CDR3 loop spans 16 amino acids. Per the germline V gene, CDR1 is SGHAT and CDR2 is FQNNGV. CDR3 sequence reads: CASSSRTGRRNTEAFF. Here the CDR3 DNA reads TGTGCCAGCAGCTCCAGGACAGGGCGACGGAACACTGAAGCTTTCTTT.

The V and J genes are TRBV7-9 and TRBJ2-1, with TRBD1 as a possible D gene (6 bases). Germline V gives CDR1 SEHNR, CDR2 FQNEAQ (reference sequence). The CDR3 loop spans 16 amino acids. Trimming shortened V by 5 bases and J by 0 bases, and 14 bases separated the two germline ends. For the CDR3, the DNA is TGTGCCAGCAGCGAGGGGACAATAAGCTCCTACAATGAGCAGTTCTTC. Translated: CASSEGTISSYNEQFF. Full variable domain (missing parts from reference TRBV7-9 and TRBJ2-1): DTGVSQNPRHKITKRGQNVTFRCDPISEHNRLYWYRQTLGQGPEFLTYFQNEAQLEKSRLLSDRFSAERPKGSFSTLEIQRTEQGDSAMYLCASSEGTISSYNEQFFGPGTRLTVL.

The chain links TRBV5-1 to TRBJ1-6, with no clear D. Germline-derived CDR1 and CDR2 are SGHRS and YFSETQ. V was pared by 4 bases and J by 5 bases, with 13 bases between. The CDR3 is 15 residues long. CDR3 sequence (DNA): TGCGCCAGCAGCGTAAGACAAGGTGATAATTCACCCCTCCACTTT. It translates to CASSVRQGDNSPLHF. Full variable domain (outside the CDR3, taken from reference TRBV5-1 and TRBJ1-6): KAGVTQTPRYLIKTRGQQVTLSCSPISGHRSVSWYQQTPGQGLQFLFEYFSETQRNKGNFPGRFSGRQFSNSRSEMNVSTLELGDSALYLCASSVRQGDNSPLHFGNGTRLTVT.

The chain employs TRBV5-4 and TRBJ2-7; tentatively, D is TRBD1 (6 bases). V was pared by 5 bases and J by 4 bases, with 16 bases between. There are 14 residues in the CDR3. CDR1 SGHNT and CDR2 YYREEE come from the germline V gene (reference sequence). CDR3: CASRTYSDRYEQYV. In nucleotides, the CDR3 is TGTGCCAGCAGAACTTACTCTGACAGGTACGAGCAGTACGTC.

The rearrangement links TRBV15 to TRBJ2-3; 9 nucleotides line up with TRBD2. Germline assignment: CDR1 LNHNV and CDR2 YYDKDF (reference sequence). V shed 1 base, J shed 5 bases, and the junction held 7 bases outside the gene matches. The CDR3 consists of 16 residues. CDR3 coding DNA: TGTGCCACCAGCAGAGCCGGGACTAGCAATCAAGATACGCAGTATTTT. Its protein product is CATSRAGTSNQDTQYF.

This clone is medium-sized (0.01 to 0.1%). This rearrangement joins TRBV10-1 to TRBJ2-7; D perhaps matches TRBD1 (5 bases). Deletions cut 2 bases from V and 7 bases from J, with 12 bases between. This CDR3 region has 13 residues. Germline V gene sequence: CDR1 WNHNN, CDR2 SYGVQD (reference sequence). CDR3 sequence (DNA): TGCGCCAGCAGTGAGAGGGGAATGCGGGAGCAGTACTTC. Its protein product is CASSERGMREQYF.

This clone has a handful of counts. The gene calls are TRBV6-5 and TRBJ1-5, with unresolved D. The germline CDR1 and CDR2 sequences are MNHEY and SVGAGI. V dropped 0 bases and J dropped 7 bases, with 7 bases sitting between them. The CDR3 length is 13 residues. The CDR3 is CASSYSRAQPQHF. The CDR3 DNA is TGTGCCAGCAGTTACTCGAGGGCCCAGCCCCAGCATTTT.

This sequence joins TRBV2 and TRBJ2-3, with TRBD1 identical over 10 bases. The J segment lost 2 bases and the V segment lost 7 bases, leaving 6 bases of the junction unmatched. The CDR3 is made up of 15 amino acids. Germline assignment: CDR1 SNHLY and CDR2 FYNNEI. CDR3 protein: CASNLGQGYTDTQYF. Written as DNA, the CDR3 is TGTGCCAGCAACCTGGGACAGGGGTACACAGATACGCAGTATTTT.

This chain joins TRBV19 and TRBJ1-2; TRBD1 might be the D (5 bases). In germline, CDR1 is LNHDA, CDR2 SQIVND (reference sequence). The CDR3 contains 15 residues. The CDR3 reads CAVSGRRAGIYGYTF. Written as DNA, the CDR3 is TGTGCGGTCTCAGGGCGGAGGGCGGGGATCTATGGCTACACCTTC.

The chain carries TRBV19 and TRBJ2-3, with 9 nucleotides matching TRBD2. The CDR3 sequence is 15 residues long. After removal of 3 bases from V and 3 bases from J, the junction contained 4 bases not matched to a gene. The germline V gene has CDR1 LNHDA and CDR2 SQIVND (reference sequence). The CDR3 loop reads CASSMFSGGTDTQYF. The CDR3, as DNA: TGTGCCAGTAGTATGTTTAGCGGGGGTACAGATACGCAGTATTTT.

This clone appeared a few times. The chain has TRBV5-1 and TRBJ1-1; TRBD1 might be the D (6 bases). Germline-derived CDR1 and CDR2 are SGHRS and YFSETQ. Trimming left V 4 bases short and J 7 bases short, with 14 bases between. This CDR3 region has 13 residues. The CDR3 spells CASSRDRIDEAFF. CDR3 bases: TGCGCCAGCAGCCGCGACAGGATAGATGAAGCTTTCTTT.

J is TRBJ2-1 and V is TRBV11-3, with a possible D match to TRBD2 (5 bases). Germline V gene sequence: CDR1 SGHNT, CDR2 YENEEA. The CDR3 is 13 residues long. V lost 4 bases and J 10 bases, leaving 14 bases between the germline ends. The CDR3 is CASSSPPSPEQFF. The CDR3 nucleotides read TGTGCCAGCAGCTCCCCACCTAGCCCCGAGCAGTTCTTC.

The rearrangement joins TRBV5-1 to TRBJ2-1; D may be TRBD1 (5 bases). Trimming removed 0 bases at V and 3 bases at J, with 10 bases between. Germline V gene data show CDR1 as SGHRS and CDR2 as YFSETQ. The CDR3 loop spans 15 amino acids. The CDR3 loop is CASSLARAVYNEQFF. CDR3 coding DNA: TGCGCCAGCAGCTTGGCCAGGGCGGTCTACAATGAGCAGTTCTTC.

The J gene is TRBJ1-1, the V gene TRBV19, with D tentatively TRBD1 (6 bases). The CDR3 is 15 residues long. Germline V CDR1 and CDR2: LNHDA, SQIVND (reference sequence). V was trimmed by 7 bases and J by 6 bases, leaving 21 bases between them. CDR3 nucleotide sequence: TGTGCCAGTATGGGGCAAACAGGGTATTTGGCTGAAGCTTTCTTT. As protein: CASMGQTGYLAEAFF.

The chain joins TRBV30 to TRBJ2-1, with 7 bases aligning to TRBD2. This CDR3 contains 15 residues. With V trimmed by 2 bases and J by 4 bases, 8 bases remained unmatched. CDR1 is GTSNPN and CDR2 is SVGIG in the germline V gene (reference sequence). DNA of the CDR3: TGTGCCTGGAGTACGACTAGCCGAATATACAATGAGCAGTTCTTC. Protein product: CAWSTTSRIYNEQFF.